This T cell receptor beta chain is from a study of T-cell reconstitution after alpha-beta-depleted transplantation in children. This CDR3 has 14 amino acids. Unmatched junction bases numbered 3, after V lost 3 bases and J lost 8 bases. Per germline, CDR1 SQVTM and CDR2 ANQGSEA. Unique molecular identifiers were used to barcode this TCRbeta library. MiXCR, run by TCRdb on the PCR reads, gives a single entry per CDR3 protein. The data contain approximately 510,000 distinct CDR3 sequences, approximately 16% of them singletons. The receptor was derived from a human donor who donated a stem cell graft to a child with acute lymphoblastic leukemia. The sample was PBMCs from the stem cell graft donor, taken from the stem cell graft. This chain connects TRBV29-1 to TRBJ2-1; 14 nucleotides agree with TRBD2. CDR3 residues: CSVEGTSGSYEQFF. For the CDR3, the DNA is TGCAGCGTTGAGGGGACTAGCGGGAGCTATGAGCAGTTCTTC.